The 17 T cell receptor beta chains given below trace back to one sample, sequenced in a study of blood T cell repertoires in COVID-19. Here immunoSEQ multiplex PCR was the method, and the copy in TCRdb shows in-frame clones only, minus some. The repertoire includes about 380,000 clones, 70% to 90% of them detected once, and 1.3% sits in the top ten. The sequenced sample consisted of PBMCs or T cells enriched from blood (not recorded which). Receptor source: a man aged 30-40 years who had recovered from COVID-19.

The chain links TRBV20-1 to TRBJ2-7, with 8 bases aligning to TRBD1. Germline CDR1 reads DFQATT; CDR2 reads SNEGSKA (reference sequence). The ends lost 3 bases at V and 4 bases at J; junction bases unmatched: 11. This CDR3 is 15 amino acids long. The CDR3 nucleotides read TGCAGTGCTAGTGAGGTCCGGACAGGGAAATACGAGCAGTACTTC. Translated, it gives CSASEVRTGKYEQYF.

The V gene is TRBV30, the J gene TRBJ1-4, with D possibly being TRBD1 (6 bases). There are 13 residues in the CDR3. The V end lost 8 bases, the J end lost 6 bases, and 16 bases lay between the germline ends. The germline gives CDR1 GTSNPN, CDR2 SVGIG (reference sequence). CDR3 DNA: TGTGCCGGGGCCGGGGGGCGGGATGAAAAACTGTTTTTT. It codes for CAGAGGRDEKLFF.

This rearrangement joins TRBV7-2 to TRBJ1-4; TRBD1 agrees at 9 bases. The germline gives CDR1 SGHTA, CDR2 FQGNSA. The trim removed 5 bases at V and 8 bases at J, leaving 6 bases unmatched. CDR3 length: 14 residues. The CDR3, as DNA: TGTGCCAGCAGCCCCCACAGGGGGCGCGAAAAACTGTTTTTT. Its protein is CASSPHRGREKLFF. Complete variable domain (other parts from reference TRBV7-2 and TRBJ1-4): GAGVSQSPSNKVTEKGKDVELRCDPISGHTALYWYRQSLGQGLEFLIYFQGNSAPDKSGLPSDRFSAERTGGSVSTLTIQRTQQEDSAVYLCASSPHRGREKLFFGSGTQLSVL.

The CDR3 loop is CASSEAGTGAQPQHF. The CDR3 region has the DNA TGTGCCAGCAGTGAAGCGGGGACAGGGGCTCAGCCCCAGCATTTT. The chain is built from TRBV6-1 and TRBJ1-5; 10 bases match TRBD1. The CDR3 totals 15 residues. Germline CDR1 and CDR2: MNHNS and SASEGT. V lost 0 bases and J lost 6; bases outside the gene matches: 2.

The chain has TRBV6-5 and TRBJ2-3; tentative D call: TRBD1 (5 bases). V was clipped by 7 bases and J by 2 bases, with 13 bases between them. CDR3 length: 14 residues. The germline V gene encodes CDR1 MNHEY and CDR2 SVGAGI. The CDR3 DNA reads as TGTGCCAGCACCCCCCAGGGCCCCACAGATACGCAGTATTTT. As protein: CASTPQGPTDTQYF.

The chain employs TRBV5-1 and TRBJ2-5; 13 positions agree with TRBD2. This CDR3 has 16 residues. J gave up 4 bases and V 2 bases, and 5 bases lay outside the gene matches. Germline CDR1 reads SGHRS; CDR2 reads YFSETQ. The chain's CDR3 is CASSFGTSGVSETQYF. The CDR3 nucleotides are TGCGCCAGCAGCTTCGGGACTAGCGGGGTATCAGAGACCCAGTACTTC.

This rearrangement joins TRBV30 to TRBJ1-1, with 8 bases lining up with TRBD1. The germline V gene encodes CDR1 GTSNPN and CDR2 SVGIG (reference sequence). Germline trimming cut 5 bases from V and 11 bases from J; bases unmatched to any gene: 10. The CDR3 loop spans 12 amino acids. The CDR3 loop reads CAWCGLDREAFF. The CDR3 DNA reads TGTGCCTGGTGTGGCTTGGACAGGGAGGCTTTCTTT.

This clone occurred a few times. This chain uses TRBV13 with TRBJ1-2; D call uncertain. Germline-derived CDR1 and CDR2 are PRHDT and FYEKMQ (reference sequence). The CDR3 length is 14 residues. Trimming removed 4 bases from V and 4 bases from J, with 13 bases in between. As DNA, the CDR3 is TGTGCCAGCAGCTCGAACGAGCTCCCCTATGGCTACACCTTC. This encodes CASSSNELPYGYTF. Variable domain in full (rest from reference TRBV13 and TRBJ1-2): AAGVIQSPRHLIKEKRETATLKCYPIPRHDTVYWYQQGPGQDPQFLISFYEKMQSDKGSIPDRFSAQQFSDYHSELNMSSLELGDSALYFCASSSNELPYGYTFGSGTRLTVV.

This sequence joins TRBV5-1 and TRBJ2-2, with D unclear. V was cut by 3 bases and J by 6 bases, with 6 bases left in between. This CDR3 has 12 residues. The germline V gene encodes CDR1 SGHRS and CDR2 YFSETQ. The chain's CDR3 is CASSSGAGELFF. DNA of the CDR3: TGCGCCAGCAGCTCAGGCGCCGGGGAGCTGTTTTTT.

The CDR3 loop reads CASSPARENNEQFF. Here the CDR3 DNA reads TGTGCCAGCTCACCGGCCAGGGAAAACAATGAGCAGTTCTTC. V usage is TRBV18 and J usage is TRBJ2-1; the D gene is possibly TRBD1 (5 bases). The CDR3 consists of 14 residues. Germline CDR1 KGHSH, CDR2 LQKENI. Trimming took 3 bases from V and 5 from J, leaving 11 bases between them.

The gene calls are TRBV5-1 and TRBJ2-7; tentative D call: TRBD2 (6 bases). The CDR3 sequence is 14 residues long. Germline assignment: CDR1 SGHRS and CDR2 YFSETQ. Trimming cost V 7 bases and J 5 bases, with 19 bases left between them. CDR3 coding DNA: TGCGCCAGCCGTGAGGTGTCGGGGGTGGACGAGCAGTACTTC. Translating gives CASREVSGVDEQYF.

CDR3 bases: TGTGCCAGCAGTTTATGGGAGACTGAAGCTTTCTTT. It is translated as CASSLWETEAFF. The gene calls are TRBV12-3 or TRBV12-4 and TRBJ1-1; D is undetermined. V dropped 2 bases and J dropped 5 bases, with 6 bases sitting between them. The CDR3 sequence is 12 residues long.

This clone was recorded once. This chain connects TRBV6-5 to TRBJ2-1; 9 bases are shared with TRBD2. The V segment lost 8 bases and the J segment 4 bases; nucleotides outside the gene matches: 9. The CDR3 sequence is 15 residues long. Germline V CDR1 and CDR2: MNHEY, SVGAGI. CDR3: CASGSGGGDYNEQFF. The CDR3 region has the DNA TGTGCCAGCGGGTCTGGCGGGGGGGATTACAATGAGCAGTTCTTC.

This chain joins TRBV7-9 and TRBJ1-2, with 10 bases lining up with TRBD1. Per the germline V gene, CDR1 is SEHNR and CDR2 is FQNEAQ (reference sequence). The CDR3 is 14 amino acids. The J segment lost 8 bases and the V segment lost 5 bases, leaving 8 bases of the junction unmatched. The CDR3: CASSPPGQGIGYTF. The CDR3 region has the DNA TGTGCCAGCAGCCCCCCGGGACAGGGGATAGGCTACACCTTC. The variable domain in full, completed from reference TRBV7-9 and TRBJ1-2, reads DTGVSQNPRHKITKRGQNVTFRCDPISEHNRLYWYRQTLGQGPEFLTYFQNEAQLEKSRLLSDRFSAERPKGSFSTLEIQRTEQGDSAMYLCASSPPGQGIGYTFGSGTRLTVV.

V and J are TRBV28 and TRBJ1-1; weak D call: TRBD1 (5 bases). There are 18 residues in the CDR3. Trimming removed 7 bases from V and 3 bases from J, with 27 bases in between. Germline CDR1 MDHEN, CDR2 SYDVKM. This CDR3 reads CASIPPLAGPQWDTEAFF. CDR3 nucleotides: TGTGCCAGCATTCCCCCCCTGGCAGGGCCACAGTGGGACACTGAAGCTTTCTTT.

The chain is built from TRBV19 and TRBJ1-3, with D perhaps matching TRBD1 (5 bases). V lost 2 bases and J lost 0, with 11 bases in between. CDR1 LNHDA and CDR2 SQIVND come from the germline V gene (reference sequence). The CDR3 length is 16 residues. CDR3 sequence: CASSISDSASGNTIYF. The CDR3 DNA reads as TGTGCCAGTAGTATATCTGACAGCGCCTCTGGAAACACCATATATTTT.

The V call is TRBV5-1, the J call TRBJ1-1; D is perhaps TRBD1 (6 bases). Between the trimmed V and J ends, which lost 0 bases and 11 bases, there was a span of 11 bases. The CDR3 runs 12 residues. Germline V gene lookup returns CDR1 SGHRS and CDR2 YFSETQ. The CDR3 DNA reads TGCGCCAGCAGCTTGGTCCGGGGGGCCGCTTTCTTT. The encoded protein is CASSLVRGAAFF. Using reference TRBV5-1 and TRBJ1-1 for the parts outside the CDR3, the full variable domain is KAGVTQTPRYLIKTRGQQVTLSCSPISGHRSVSWYQQTPGQGLQFLFEYFSETQRNKGNFPGRFSGRQFSNSRSEMNVSTLELGDSALYLCASSLVRGAAFFGQGTRLTVV.